The 5 T cell receptor beta chains listed next were all sequenced from one sample in a study of shared clonotypes between healthy human individuals. The assay was immunoSEQ multiplex PCR, and TCRdb's table has in-frame clones only and misses some. The sample includes fewer than 500,000 clones, over 75% of them seen just once. The material sequenced was PBMCs. These TCRs come from a woman in her thirties or forties in good health. Some clones in this sample may be carry-over from other donors' samples.

V is TRBV5-4 and J is TRBJ2-7; 9 bases map to TRBD2. J was trimmed by 6 bases and V by 4 bases; bases with no gene match: 8. CDR1 is SGHNT and CDR2 is YYREEE in the germline V gene (reference sequence). CDR3 size: 14 residues. In DNA, the CDR3 is TGTGCCAGCAGCGAGGGACTAGCACCTGGCGAGCAGTACTTC. Encoded protein: CASSEGLAPGEQYF.

V usage is TRBV19 and J usage is TRBJ2-2; D perhaps matches TRBD2 (5 bases). Germline CDR1 is LNHDA and CDR2 is SQIVND (reference sequence). This CDR3 is built from 17 residues. V lost 6 bases, J lost 0 bases, and 17 bases lay in between. The CDR3, as DNA: TGTGCCAGTAGGCTTCCGGGATCGGCTGCGAACACCGGGGAGCTGTTTTTT. Its translation: CASRLPGSAANTGELFF.

This clone came up many times. The chain links TRBV18 to TRBJ2-7, with D possibly matching TRBD1 (6 bases). The CDR3 totals 16 residues. Trimming pared 5 bases from V and 5 bases from J, leaving 22 bases between. Germline V lookup: CDR1 KGHSH, CDR2 LQKENI. In nucleotides, the CDR3 is TGTGCCAGCTCAGTATCCGGGACAAAAGGGGTGGACGAGCAGTACTTC. This sequence encodes CASSVSGTKGVDEQYF.

This chain links TRBV27 with TRBJ1-1; D is uncertain. V gave up 3 bases and J gave up 1 base, with 6 bases separating them. The CDR3 consists of 13 residues. Germline V CDR1 and CDR2: MNHEY, SMNVEV (reference sequence). The CDR3 DNA reads as TGTGCCAGCAGTTTTCTAAAGAACACTGAAGCTTTCTTT. This encodes CASSFLKNTEAFF.

The V and J genes are TRBV28 and TRBJ2-3, with 7 bases that match TRBD2. Unmatched junction bases numbered 5, after V lost 3 bases and J lost 2 bases. The CDR3 is 15 amino acids. Germline CDR1 reads MDHEN; CDR2 reads SYDVKM. DNA for the CDR3: TGTGCCAGCAGTTTTAGCGGGTGGTCCACAGATACGCAGTATTTT. This codes for CASSFSGWSTDTQYF.